What follows describes a single T cell receptor beta chain. Its antigen is not known. These data are taken from a study of T cells after yellow fever vaccination. Overall study results and limits: A minor fraction of clonotypes spanned both CD4 and CD8 compartments. After the booster, roughly 96% of CD4 and approximately 87% of CD8 primary-response clones were re-detected. Contaminants from the bulk population, in the form of abundant clonotypes, could be found in FACS-sorted repertoires.

The V gene's germline CDR1 is SGHRS and CDR2 YFSETQ. CDR3 length: 14 residues. V lost 4 bases and J 5 bases, leaving 15 bases between the germline ends. Template-switching 5'RACE yielded the TCR cDNA; a universal primer site and UMIs were added in the process. TCRdb recomputed calls from the 5' RACE reads with MiXCR, one row per CDR3 protein. This table holds 300,000 to 350,000 distinct CDR3 sequences, approximately 4% found once. V usage is TRBV5-1 and J usage is TRBJ2-5; the D gene is possibly TRBD2 (5 bases). Specimen: PBMCs, collected 15 days after the yellow fever booster vaccination. This receptor was taken from a man between 18 and 29 years old who received the YFV17D yellow fever vaccine. The CDR3 coding sequence is TGCGCCAGCAGCCCCGTGGGAGCTCTGGAGACCCAGTACTTC. Translated, it gives CASSPVGALETQYF.